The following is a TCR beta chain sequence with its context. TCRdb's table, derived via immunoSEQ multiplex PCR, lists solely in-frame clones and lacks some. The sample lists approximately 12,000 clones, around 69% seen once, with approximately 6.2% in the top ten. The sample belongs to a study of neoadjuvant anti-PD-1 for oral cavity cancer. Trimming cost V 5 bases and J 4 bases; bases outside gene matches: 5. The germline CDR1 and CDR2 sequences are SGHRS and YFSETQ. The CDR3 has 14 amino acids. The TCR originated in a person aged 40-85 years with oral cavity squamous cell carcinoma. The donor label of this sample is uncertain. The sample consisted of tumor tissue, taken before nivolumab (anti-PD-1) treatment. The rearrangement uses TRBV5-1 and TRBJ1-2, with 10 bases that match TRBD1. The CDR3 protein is CASSSGTGVYGYTF. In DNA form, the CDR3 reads TGCGCCAGCAGTTCCGGGACAGGGGTCTATGGCTACACCTTC.